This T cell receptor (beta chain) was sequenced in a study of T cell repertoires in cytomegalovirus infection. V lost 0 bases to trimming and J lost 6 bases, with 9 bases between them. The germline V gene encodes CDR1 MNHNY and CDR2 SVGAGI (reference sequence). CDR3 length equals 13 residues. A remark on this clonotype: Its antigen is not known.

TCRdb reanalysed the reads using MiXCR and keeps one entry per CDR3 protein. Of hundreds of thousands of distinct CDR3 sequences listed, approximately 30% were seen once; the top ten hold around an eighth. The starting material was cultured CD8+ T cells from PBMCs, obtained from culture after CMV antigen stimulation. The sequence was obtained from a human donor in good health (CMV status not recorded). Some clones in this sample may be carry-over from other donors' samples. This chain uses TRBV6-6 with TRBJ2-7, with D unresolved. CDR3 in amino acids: CASSYSHFGEQYV. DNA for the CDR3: TGTGCCAGCAGTTACTCGCACTTCGGCGAGCAGTACGTC.